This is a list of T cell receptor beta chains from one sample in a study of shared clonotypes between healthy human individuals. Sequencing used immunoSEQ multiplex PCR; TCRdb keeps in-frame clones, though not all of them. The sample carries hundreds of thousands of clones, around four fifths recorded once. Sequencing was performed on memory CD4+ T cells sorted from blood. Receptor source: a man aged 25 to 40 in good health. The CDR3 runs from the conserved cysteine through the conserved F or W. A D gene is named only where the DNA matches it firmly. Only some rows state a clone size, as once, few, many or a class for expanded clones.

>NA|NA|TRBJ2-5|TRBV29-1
CSFSIGTQYF
TGCAGCTTCTCGATAGGGACCCAGTACTTC
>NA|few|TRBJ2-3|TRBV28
CASSDQVSTDTQYF
TGTGCCAGCAGTGACCAAGTAAGCACAGATACGCAGTATTTT
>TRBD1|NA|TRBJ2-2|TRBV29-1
CSVGQGTGELFF
TGCAGCGTGGGACAGGGTACGGGGGAGCTGTTTTTT
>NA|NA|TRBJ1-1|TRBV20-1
CSATGYTEAFF
TGCAGTGCAACCGGGTACACTGAAGCTTTCTTT
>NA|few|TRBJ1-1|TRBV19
CASGIASPAFF
TGTGCCAGCGGGATAGCGTCGCCCGCTTTCTTT
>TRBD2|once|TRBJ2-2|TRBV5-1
CASSGYGSGTGGELFF
TGCGCCAGCAGCGGTTACGGTAGCGGGACCGGCGGGGAGCTGTTTTTT
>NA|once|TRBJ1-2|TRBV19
CASSIGRIGDGYTF
TGTGCCAGTAGTATCGGACGGATAGGGGATGGCTACACCTTC
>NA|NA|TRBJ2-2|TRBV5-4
CASSLLGGTGELFF
TGTGCCAGCAGCCTGTTGGGGGGCACCGGGGAGCTGTTTTTT
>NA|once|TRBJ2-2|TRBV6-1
CASSGRGVWNTGELFF
TGTGCCAGCAGTGGCAGGGGGGTGTGGAACACCGGGGAGCTGTTTTTT
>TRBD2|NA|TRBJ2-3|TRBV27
CASSTGTSGRPLQYF
TGTGCCAGCAGTACCGGGACTAGCGGGAGGCCCCTGCAGTATTTT
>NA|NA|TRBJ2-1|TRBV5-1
CASSLQGYEQFF
TGCGCCAGCAGCTTACAGGGTTATGAGCAGTTCTTC
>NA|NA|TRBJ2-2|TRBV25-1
CASSGYGFTGELFF
TGTGCCAGCAGTGGATACGGGTTCACCGGGGAGCTGTTTTTT
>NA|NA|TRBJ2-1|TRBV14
CASSQEVVGGISYNEQFF
TGTGCCAGCAGCCAAGAGGTAGTGGGCGGAATCTCCTACAATGAGCAGTTCTTC
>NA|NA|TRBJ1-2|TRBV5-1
CASIHMGGSYGYTF
TGCGCCAGCATCCATATGGGGGGGAGCTATGGCTACACCTTC
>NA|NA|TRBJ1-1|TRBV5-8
CASSPSDPDSNTEAFF
TGTGCCAGCAGCCCATCGGACCCAGACAGTAACACTGAAGCTTTCTTT
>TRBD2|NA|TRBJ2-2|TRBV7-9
CASGPGGVRTTGELFF
TGTGCCAGCGGTCCCGGGGGGGTTCGGACCACCGGGGAGCTGTTTTTT
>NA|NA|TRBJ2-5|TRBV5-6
CASSLSPGGIETQYF
TGTGCCAGCAGCTTGTCTCCAGGGGGGATAGAGACCCAGTACTTC
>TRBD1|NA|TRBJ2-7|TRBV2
CASSEQGQGGEQYF
TGTGCCAGCAGTGAACAGGGACAGGGAGGCGAGCAGTACTTC
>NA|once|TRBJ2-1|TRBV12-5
CASGASIRNEQFF
TGTGCTAGTGGTGCTAGCATTCGCAATGAGCAGTTCTTC
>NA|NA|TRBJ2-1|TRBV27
CASSPSRKGSPRGNEQFF
TGTGCCAGCAGCCCCTCCCGTAAAGGGTCTCCAAGAGGGAATGAGCAGTTCTTC
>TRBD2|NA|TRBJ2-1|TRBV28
CASSGTSGPYSSYNEQFF
TGTGCCAGCAGTGGGACTAGCGGTCCTTACAGCTCCTACAATGAGCAGTTCTTC
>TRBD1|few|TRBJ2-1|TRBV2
CASSTFRDRGHNEQFF
TGTGCCAGCAGTACCTTCCGGGACAGGGGTCACAATGAGCAGTTCTTC
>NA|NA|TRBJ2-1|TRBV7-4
CASTLLSGVVNNEQFF
TGTGCCAGCACCCTGTTATCCGGGGTAGTCAACAATGAGCAGTTCTTC
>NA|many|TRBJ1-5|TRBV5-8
CASSLGPSNQPQHF
TGTGCCAGCAGCTTGGGGCCGAGCAATCAGCCCCAGCATTTT
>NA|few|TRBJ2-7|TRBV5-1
CASGGGMVYEQYF
TGCGCCAGCGGAGGGGGCATGGTCTACGAGCAGTACTTC
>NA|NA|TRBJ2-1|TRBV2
CASSVTDTEQFF
TGTGCCAGCAGTGTTACTGACACTGAGCAGTTCTTC
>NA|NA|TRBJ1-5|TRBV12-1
CASSFLVPNQPQHF
TGTGCCAGCAGCTTTCTAGTACCCAATCAGCCCCAGCATTTT
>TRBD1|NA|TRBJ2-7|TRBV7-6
CASSLAGQLYEQYF
TGTGCCAGCAGCTTAGCGGGACAGCTCTACGAGCAGTACTTC
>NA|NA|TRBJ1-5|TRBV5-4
CASSRDGNSNQPQHF
TGTGCCAGCAGTCGGGACGGAAATAGCAATCAGCCCCAGCATTTT
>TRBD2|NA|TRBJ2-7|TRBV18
CASSPVGRVEQHF
TGTGCCAGCTCACCCGTCGGGAGGGTCGAGCAGCACTTC
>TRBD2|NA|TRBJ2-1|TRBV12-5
CASGLVLASGYSEQFF
TGTGCTAGTGGTTTGGTATTGGCTAGCGGATATAGTGAGCAGTTCTTC
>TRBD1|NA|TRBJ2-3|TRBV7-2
CASSPIWTGEYSDTQYF
TGTGCCAGCAGCCCCATTTGGACAGGGGAGTACTCAGATACGCAGTATTTT
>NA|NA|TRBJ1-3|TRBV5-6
CASRLSLSSVSAIYF
TGTGCCAGCAGGCTGAGTCTCTCGTCGGTCTCCGCCATATATTTT
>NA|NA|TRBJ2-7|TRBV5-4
CASSSNNYEQYF
TGTGCCAGCAGCTCGAATAACTACGAGCAGTACTTC
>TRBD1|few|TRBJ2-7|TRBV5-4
CASSSKTGAGEQYF
TGTGCCAGCAGCTCGAAGACAGGGGCGGGAGAGCAGTACTTC
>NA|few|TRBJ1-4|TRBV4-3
CASSHIATNEKLFF
TGCGCCAGCAGCCACATTGCAACTAATGAAAAACTGTTTTTT
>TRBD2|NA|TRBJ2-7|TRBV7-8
CASSRRWTSGYEQYF
TGTGCCAGCAGCCGCCGTTGGACTAGCGGTTACGAGCAGTACTTC
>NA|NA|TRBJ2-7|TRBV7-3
CASGPRGGYEQYF
TGTGCCAGCGGACCGCGAGGGGGCTACGAGCAGTACTTC
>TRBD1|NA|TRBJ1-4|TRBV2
CASSKDREGFGNEKLFF
TGTGCCAGCAGTAAAGACAGGGAGGGTTTCGGTAATGAAAAACTGTTTTTT
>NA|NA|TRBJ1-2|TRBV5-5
CASSLATGKGYTF
TGTGCCAGCAGCTTGGCCACAGGGAAGGGCTACACCTTC
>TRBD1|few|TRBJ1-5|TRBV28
CASTHTGGWEPQHF
TGTGCCAGCACCCACACAGGGGGCTGGGAGCCCCAGCATTTT
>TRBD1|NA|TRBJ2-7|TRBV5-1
CASSFGTGIYEQYF
TGCGCCAGCAGCTTCGGGACAGGGATCTACGAGCAGTACTTC
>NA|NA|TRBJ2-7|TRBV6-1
CASTIAYEQYF
TGTGCCAGCACCATAGCCTACGAGCAGTACTTC
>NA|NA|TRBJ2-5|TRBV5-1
CASSPGGAGQETQYF
TGCGCCAGCAGCCCCGGAGGGGCGGGACAAGAGACCCAGTACTTC
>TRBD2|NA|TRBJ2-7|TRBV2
CASTLSGSYHEQYF
TGTGCCAGCACCCTAAGCGGGAGCTACCACGAGCAGTACTTC
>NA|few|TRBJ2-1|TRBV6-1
CASSEALRIRQFF
TGTGCCAGCAGTGAAGCGCTTCGTATACGTCAGTTCTTC
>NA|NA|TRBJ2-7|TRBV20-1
CSARGGLEQYF
TGCAGTGCTAGAGGGGGTTTGGAGCAGTACTTC
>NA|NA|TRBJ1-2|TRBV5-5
CASSLGAGRHYGYTF
TGTGCCAGCAGCTTGGGTGCAGGGCGGCACTATGGCTACACCTTC
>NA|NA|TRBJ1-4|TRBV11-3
CASSFSRGEGATNEKLFF
TGTGCCAGCAGCTTTTCTCGAGGGGAAGGTGCCACTAATGAAAAACTGTTTTTT
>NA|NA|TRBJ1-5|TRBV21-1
CASSKGVSHSNQPQHF
TGTGCCAGCAGCAAAGGAGTCAGTCATAGCAATCAGCCCCAGCATTTT
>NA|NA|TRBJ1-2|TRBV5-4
CASSFRTAYGYTF
TGTGCCAGCAGCTTTCGGACAGCCTATGGCTACACCTTC
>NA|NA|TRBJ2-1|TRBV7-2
CASSLAATSNEQFF
TGTGCCAGCAGCTTAGCGGCGACTAGCAATGAGCAGTTCTTC
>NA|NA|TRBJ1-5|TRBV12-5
CARQENQPQHF
TGTGCTAGACAAGAAAATCAGCCCCAGCATTTT
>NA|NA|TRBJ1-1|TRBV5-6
CASSLWQSYNTEAFF
TGTGCCAGCAGCTTGTGGCAGTCCTATAACACTGAAGCTTTCTTT
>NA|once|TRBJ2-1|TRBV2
CARGQGLYNEQFF
TGTGCCAGGGGGCAGGGGCTTTACAATGAGCAGTTCTTC
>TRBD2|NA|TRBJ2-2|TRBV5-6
CASSIRTSGYNTGELFF
TGTGCCAGCAGCATTCGGACTAGCGGGTATAACACCGGGGAGCTGTTTTTT
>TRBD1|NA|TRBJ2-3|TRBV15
CATSRESGQGADTQYF
TGTGCCACCAGCAGAGAATCGGGACAGGGAGCAGATACGCAGTATTTT
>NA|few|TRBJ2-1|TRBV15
CATSRDRGSNEQFF
TGTGCCACCAGCAGAGATCGGGGAAGTAATGAGCAGTTCTTC
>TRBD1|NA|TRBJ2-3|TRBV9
CASSSRQGSTDTQYF
TGTGCCAGCAGCTCTAGACAGGGTAGCACAGATACGCAGTATTTT